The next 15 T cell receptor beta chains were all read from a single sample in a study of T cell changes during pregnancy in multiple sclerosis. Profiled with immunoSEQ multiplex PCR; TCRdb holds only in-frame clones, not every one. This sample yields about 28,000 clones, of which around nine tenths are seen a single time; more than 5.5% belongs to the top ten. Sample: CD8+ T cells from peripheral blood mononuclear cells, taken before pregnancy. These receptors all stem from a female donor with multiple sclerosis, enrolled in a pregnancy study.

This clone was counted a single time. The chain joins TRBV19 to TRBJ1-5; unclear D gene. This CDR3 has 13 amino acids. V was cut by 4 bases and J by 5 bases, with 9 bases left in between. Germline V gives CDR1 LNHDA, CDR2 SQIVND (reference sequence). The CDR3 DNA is TGTGCCAGTAGTACTAACAGCCATCAGCCCCAGCATTTT. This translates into CASSTNSHQPQHF.

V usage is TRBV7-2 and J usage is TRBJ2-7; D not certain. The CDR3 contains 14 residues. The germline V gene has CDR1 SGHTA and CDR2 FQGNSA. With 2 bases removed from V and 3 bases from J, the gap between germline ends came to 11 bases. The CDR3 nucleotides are TGTGCCAGCAGCTTATATCTCCCGGGCTACGAGCAGTACTTC. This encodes CASSLYLPGYEQYF. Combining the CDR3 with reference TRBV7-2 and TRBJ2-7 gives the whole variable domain GAGVSQSPSNKVTEKGKDVELRCDPISGHTALYWYRQSLGQGLEFLIYFQGNSAPDKSGLPSDRFSAERTGGSVSTLTIQRTQQEDSAVYLCASSLYLPGYEQYFGPGTRLTVT.

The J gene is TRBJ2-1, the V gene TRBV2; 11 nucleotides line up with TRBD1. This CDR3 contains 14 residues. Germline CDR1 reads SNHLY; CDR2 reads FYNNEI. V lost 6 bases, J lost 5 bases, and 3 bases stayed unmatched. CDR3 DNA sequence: TGTGCCAGCAGGGGGACAGGGGGGAACAATGAGCAGTTCTTC. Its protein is CASRGTGGNNEQFF.

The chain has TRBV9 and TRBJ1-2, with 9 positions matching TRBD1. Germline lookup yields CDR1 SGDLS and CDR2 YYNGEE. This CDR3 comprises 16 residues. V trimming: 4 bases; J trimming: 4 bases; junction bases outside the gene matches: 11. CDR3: CASSLETGGEGYGYTF. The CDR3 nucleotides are TGTGCCAGCAGCCTTGAGACAGGGGGTGAGGGCTATGGCTACACCTTC.

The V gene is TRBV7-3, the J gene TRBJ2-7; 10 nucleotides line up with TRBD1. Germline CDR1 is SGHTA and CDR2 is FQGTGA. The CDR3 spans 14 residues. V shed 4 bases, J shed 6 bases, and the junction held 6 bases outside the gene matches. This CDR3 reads CASSSSGTGAEQYF. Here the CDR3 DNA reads TGTGCCAGCAGCTCTTCCGGGACAGGGGCCGAGCAGTACTTC.

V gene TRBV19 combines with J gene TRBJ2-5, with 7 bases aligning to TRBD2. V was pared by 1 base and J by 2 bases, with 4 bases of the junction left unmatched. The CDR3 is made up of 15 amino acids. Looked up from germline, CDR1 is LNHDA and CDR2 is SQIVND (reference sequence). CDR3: CASSIVASGQETQYF. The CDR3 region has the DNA TGTGCCAGTAGTATAGTTGCTAGCGGACAAGAGACCCAGTACTTC.

In nucleotides, the CDR3 is TGTGCCAGCAGCCCAGCGGGAGGGGAGATAGATACGCAGTATTTT. It specifies CASSPAGGEIDTQYF. The V call is TRBV7-2, the J call TRBJ2-3; 10 nucleotides line up with TRBD2. Germline V gene lookup returns CDR1 SGHTA and CDR2 FQGNSA. Unmatched junction bases numbered 7, after V lost 5 bases and J lost 5 bases. CDR3 size: 15 residues.

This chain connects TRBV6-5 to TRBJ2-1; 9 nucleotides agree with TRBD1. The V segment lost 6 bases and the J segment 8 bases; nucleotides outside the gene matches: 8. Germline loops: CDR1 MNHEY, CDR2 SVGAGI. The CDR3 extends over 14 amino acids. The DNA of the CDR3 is TGTGCCAGCAGGACAACGGGACAGGGACATGAGCAGTTCTTC. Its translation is CASRTTGQGHEQFF.

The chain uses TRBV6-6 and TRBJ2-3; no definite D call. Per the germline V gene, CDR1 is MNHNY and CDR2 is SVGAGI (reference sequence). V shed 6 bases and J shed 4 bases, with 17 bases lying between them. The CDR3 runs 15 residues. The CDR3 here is CASSLHPPEADTQYF. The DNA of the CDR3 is TGTGCCAGCAGCTTGCATCCCCCCGAGGCAGATACGCAGTATTTT.

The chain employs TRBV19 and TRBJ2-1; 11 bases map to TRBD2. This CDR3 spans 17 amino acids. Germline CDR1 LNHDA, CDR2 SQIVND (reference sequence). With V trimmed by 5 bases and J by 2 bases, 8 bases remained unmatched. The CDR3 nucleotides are TGTGCCAGTAGTGTACAGACTAGCGGGATAGCCTACAATGAGCAGTTCTTC. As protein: CASSVQTSGIAYNEQFF.

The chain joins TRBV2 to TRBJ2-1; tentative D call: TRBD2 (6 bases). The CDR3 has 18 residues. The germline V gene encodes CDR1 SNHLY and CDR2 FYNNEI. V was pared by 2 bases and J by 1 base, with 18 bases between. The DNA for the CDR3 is TGTGCCAGCAGTGAATTCGGAGGGCAGGGATGGTCCTACAATGAGCAGTTCTTC. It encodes CASSEFGGQGWSYNEQFF.

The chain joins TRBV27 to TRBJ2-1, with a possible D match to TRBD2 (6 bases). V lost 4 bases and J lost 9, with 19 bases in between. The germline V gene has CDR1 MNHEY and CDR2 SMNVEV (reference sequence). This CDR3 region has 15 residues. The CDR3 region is CASSSGTRVGGEQFF. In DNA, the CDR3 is TGTGCCAGCAGTTCCGGGACCCGCGTCGGGGGTGAGCAGTTCTTC.

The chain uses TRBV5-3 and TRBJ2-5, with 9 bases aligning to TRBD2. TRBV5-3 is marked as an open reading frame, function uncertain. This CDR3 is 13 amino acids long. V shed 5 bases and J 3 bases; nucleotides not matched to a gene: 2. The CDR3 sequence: CARRRLAEETQYF. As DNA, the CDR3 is TGTGCCAGAAGGCGACTAGCGGAAGAGACCCAGTACTTC.

This chain's CDR3 is CASSIATSGRYNEQFF. CDR3 DNA sequence: TGTGCCAGTAGTATAGCAACTAGCGGGAGGTATAATGAGCAGTTCTTC. The gene calls are TRBV19 and TRBJ2-1, with TRBD2 matching 12 bases. The germline V gene encodes CDR1 LNHDA and CDR2 SQIVND (reference sequence). V gave up 1 base and J gave up 7 bases; unmatched junction bases: 5. The CDR3 runs 16 residues.

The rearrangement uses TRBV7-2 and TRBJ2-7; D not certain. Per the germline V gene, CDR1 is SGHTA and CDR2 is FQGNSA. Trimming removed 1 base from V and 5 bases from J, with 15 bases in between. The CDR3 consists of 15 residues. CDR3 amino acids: CASSLVISPPDEQYF. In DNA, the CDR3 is TGTGCCAGCAGCTTAGTTATTAGCCCGCCCGACGAGCAGTACTTC.